Listed below are T cell receptor beta chains from one sample, sequenced in a study of vaccination and CD4 T cells after COVID-19. These receptors have no known antigen. TCRdb re-called the PCR reads through MiXCR, storing one row per CDR3 protein. The repertoire includes 2,500 to 3,500 distinct CDR3 sequences, around 40% of them detected once, and approximately 63% sits in the top ten. Sequencing input: CD4+ T cells from blood, cultured in vitro. These receptors all come from a human donor in good health. The CDR3 runs from the conserved cysteine through the conserved F or W. The D gene is left open where the match is weak. Clone size is given for some rows only: seen once, a few or many times, or a class if the clone is expanded.

.	.	TRBV25-1	16	TRBJ2-3	CASSGPGWIPPDTQYF	TGTGCCAGCAGTGGGCCAGGATGGATCCCCCCAGATACGCAGTATTTT
few	TRBD1	TRBV7-2	14	TRBJ1-5	CASSLTGGNQPQHF	TGTGCCAGCAGTCTTACAGGGGGGAATCAGCCCCAGCATTTT
.	TRBD2	TRBV20-1	16	TRBJ2-5	CSARDSSGRATETQYF	TGCAGTGCTAGAGATTCTAGCGGGAGGGCCACCGAGACCCAGTACTTC
large	.	TRBV5-1	11	TRBJ2-1	CASSFTTEQFF	TGCGCCAGCAGCTTCACTACTGAGCAGTTCTTC
few	.	TRBV18	12	TRBJ1-4	CASSLVDEKLFF	TGTGCCAGCTCACTGGTCGATGAAAAACTGTTTTTT
few	.	TRBV7-2	15	TRBJ1-6	CASSWSWGSGSPLHF	TGTGCCAGCAGCTGGAGTTGGGGCAGTGGTTCACCCCTCCACTTT
.	TRBD2	TRBV19	16	TRBJ2-3	CASRGPGLAGQDTQYF	TGTGCCAGTAGAGGGCCCGGACTAGCGGGTCAAGATACGCAGTATTTT
few	.	TRBV24-1	17	TRBJ2-3	CATSDFWDSKGTDTQYF	TGTGCCACCAGTGATTTCTGGGACTCTAAGGGCACAGATACGCAGTATTTT
.	TRBD1	TRBV5-1	15	TRBJ1-2	CASSLHRGSNYGYTF	TGCGCCAGCAGCTTACACAGGGGTTCTAACTATGGCTACACCTTC
.	TRBD2	TRBV27	18	TRBJ2-2	CASSHRTSGSRYTGELFF	TGTGCCAGCAGTCACCGGACTAGCGGGAGTCGATACACCGGGGAGCTGTTTTTT
few	.	TRBV20-1	12	TRBJ2-7	CSATPSFYEQYF	TGCAGTGCTACCCCTTCCTTCTACGAGCAGTACTTC
.	.	TRBV7-2	13	TRBJ2-7	CASSLARDYEQYF	TGTGCCAGCAGCTTGGCGCGGGACTACGAGCAGTACTTC
.	.	TRBV7-9	15	TRBJ1-2	CASSPQGTANYGYTF	TGTGCCAGCAGCCCCCAGGGGACGGCTAACTATGGCTACACCTTC
few	TRBD2	TRBV7-6	18	TRBJ2-5	CASRRLGSGGALEETQYF	TGTGCCAGCAGGCGCCTCGGCAGCGGGGGGGCGCTTGAAGAGACCCAGTACTTC
.	.	TRBV11-2	14	TRBJ1-5	CASSLDQDNQPQHF	TGTGCCAGCAGCTTAGATCAAGACAATCAGCCCCAGCATTTT
few	.	TRBV5-1	15	TRBJ1-1	CASTTLPSRNTEAFF	TGCGCCAGCACCACCCTACCCTCCAGGAACACTGAAGCTTTCTTT
.	.	TRBV20-1	15	TRBJ2-1	CSAGGGGSSYNEQFF	TGCAGTGCTGGGGGGGGCGGGAGCTCCTACAATGAGCAGTTCTTC
.	.	TRBV28	12	TRBJ1-1	CASKDQGTEAFF	TGTGCCAGCAAAGATCAGGGAACTGAAGCTTTCTTT
few	TRBD2	TRBV12-3/TRBV12-4	15	TRBJ2-5	CASSSMTSGAETQYF	TGTGCCAGCAGTTCGATGACTAGCGGGGCGGAGACCCAGTACTTC
few	.	TRBV20-1	10	TRBJ2-1	CSAQGNEQFF	TGCAGTGCCCAGGGGAATGAGCAGTTCTTC
.	.	TRBV20-1	15	TRBJ2-7	CSAIPGGHRTYEQYF	TGCAGTGCTATACCCGGGGGGCACAGAACCTACGAGCAGTACTTC
once	.	TRBV20-1	14	TRBJ2-7	CSARDVAAGYEQYF	TGCAGTGCTAGAGATGTAGCGGCGGGCTACGAGCAGTACTTC
.	.	TRBV15	15	TRBJ2-1	CATSVTRELVNEQFF	TGTGCCACCAGCGTAACTCGGGAGCTAGTGAATGAGCAGTTCTTC
.	.	TRBV20-1	15	TRBJ2-7	CSAREAGFSTYEQYF	TGCAGTGCTAGAGAGGCGGGATTCTCTACCTACGAGCAGTACTTC
.	.	TRBV2	14	TRBJ1-1	CASSQQGSVTEAFF	TGTGCCAGCAGTCAACAGGGTTCAGTAACTGAAGCTTTCTTT
few	.	TRBV28	13	TRBJ1-2	CASSLGSRGGYTF	TGTGCCAGCAGTTTGGGGTCTCGCGGGGGCTACACCTTC
few	.	TRBV6-5	17	TRBJ1-1	CASSFGAGYDKNTEAFF	TGTGCCAGCAGTTTCGGGGCAGGGTACGACAAGAACACTGAAGCTTTCTTT
few	TRBD1	TRBV28	14	TRBJ1-1	CASTLQGMNTEAFF	TGTGCCAGCACCCTACAGGGGATGAACACTGAAGCTTTCTTT
once	.	TRBV30	14	TRBJ2-5	CAWGLQGTQETQYF	TGTGCCTGGGGCCTACAGGGTACGCAAGAGACCCAGTACTTC
.	TRBD2	TRBV11-3	14	TRBJ2-1	CASSLQGLADEQFF	TGTGCCAGCAGCCTCCAGGGACTAGCCGATGAGCAGTTCTTC
few	.	TRBV20-1	13	TRBJ1-5	CSARRWGNQPQHF	TGCAGTGCTAGAAGGTGGGGCAATCAGCCCCAGCATTTT
.	.	TRBV10-3	14	TRBJ2-5	CAISESAGVETQYF	TGTGCCATCAGTGAGTCTGCAGGGGTAGAGACCCAGTACTTC
few	TRBD1	TRBV20-1	14	TRBJ1-6	CSASVDRAGSPLHF	TGCAGTGCTAGCGTTGACAGGGCAGGATCACCCCTCCACTTT
few	.	TRBV10-3	13	TRBJ1-5	CAIRPQGNQPQHF	TGTGCCATCAGACCGCAGGGCAATCAGCCCCAGCATTTT
.	.	TRBV5-1	14	TRBJ2-2	CASSLAGNTGELFF	TGCGCCAGCAGCTTGGCAGGGAACACCGGGGAGCTGTTTTTT
.	TRBD2	TRBV15	19	TRBJ2-3	CATSRGLAGGRGTTDTQYF	TGTGCCACCAGCAGAGGACTAGCGGGGGGCCGAGGAACCACAGATACGCAGTATTTT
.	.	TRBV7-2	17	TRBJ2-3	CASSSPRSGPRGDTQYF	TGTGCCAGCAGCTCGCCGCGGTCAGGCCCTCGGGGAGATACGCAGTATTTT
.	.	TRBV18	13	TRBJ2-7	CASSLQGWYEQYF	TGTGCCAGCTCACTGCAGGGGTGGTACGAGCAGTACTTC
few	.	TRBV24-1	15	TRBJ1-5	CATSEATGSNQPQHF	TGTGCCACCAGTGAGGCCACAGGGAGCAATCAGCCCCAGCATTTT
.	.	TRBV6-4	14	TRBJ2-3	CASSEGISTDTQYF	TGTGCCAGCAGTGAGGGAATAAGCACAGATACGCAGTATTTT
.	TRBD1	TRBV6-5	15	TRBJ1-1	CASSSGTGMNTEAFF	TGTGCCAGCAGTTCAGGGACAGGGATGAACACTGAAGCTTTCTTT
.	.	TRBV20-1	13	TRBJ2-6	CSGTGSGANVLTF	TGCAGTGGGACGGGCTCTGGGGCCAACGTCCTGACTTTC
.	TRBD1	TRBV30	14	TRBJ1-2	CACKDRGTNYGYTF	TGTGCCTGCAAAGACAGGGGAACTAACTATGGCTACACCTTC
.	TRBD1	TRBV30	13	TRBJ1-2	CAWSAGDRGGYTF	TGTGCCTGGAGTGCCGGGGACAGGGGCGGCTACACCTTC
.	TRBD2	TRBV24-1	15	TRBJ2-5	CATSDPGTSGETQYF	TGTGCCACCAGTGACCCCGGGACTAGCGGAGAGACCCAGTACTTC
once	.	TRBV18	13	TRBJ2-5	CASSLQSQETQYF	TGTGCCAGCTCTCTACAGTCCCAAGAGACCCAGTACTTC
once	.	TRBV29-1	14	TRBJ2-1	CSVRSERTYNEQFF	TGCAGCGTTCGGTCAGAACGAACCTACAATGAGCAGTTCTTC
.	.	TRBV5-5	16	TRBJ1-5	CASSSLRGGINQPQHF	TGTGCCAGCAGCTCGCTCCGAGGGGGGATCAATCAGCCCCAGCATTTT
few	.	TRBV2	15	TRBJ1-1	CASTSIPGLNTEAFF	TGTGCCAGCACCTCAATCCCAGGGTTGAACACTGAAGCTTTCTTT
.	.	TRBV29-1	10	TRBJ1-1	CSVVNTEAFF	TGCAGCGTCGTCAACACTGAAGCTTTCTTT
.	TRBD2	TRBV6-1	15	TRBJ2-1	CASSRTSGAYNEQFF	TGTGCCAGCAGTCGGACTAGCGGGGCCTACAATGAGCAGTTCTTC
medium-sized	.	TRBV2	13	TRBJ1-5	CASSLQANQPQHF	TGTGCCAGCAGTTTACAGGCCAATCAGCCCCAGCATTTT
.	.	TRBV5-1	13	TRBJ2-1	CASRRTVAYEQFF	TGCGCCAGCAGGCGGACGGTAGCGTATGAGCAGTTCTTC
few	TRBD2	TRBV20-1	17	TRBJ2-2	CSAPKTSSGANTGELFF	TGCAGTGCTCCTAAAACGAGTAGCGGGGCGAACACCGGGGAGCTGTTTTTT
few	TRBD1	TRBV7-7	15	TRBJ2-2	CASSLGTGDTGELFF	TGTGCTAGCAGCTTAGGGACAGGGGACACCGGGGAGCTGTTTTTT
.	.	TRBV7-2	15	TRBJ2-3	CASSLRSQTPDTQYF	TGTGCCAGCAGCCTAAGGAGTCAAACCCCAGATACGCAGTATTTT
.	.	TRBV24-1	14	TRBJ2-7	CATSDPGPTYEQYF	TGTGCCACCAGTGACCCGGGGCCAACCTACGAGCAGTACTTC
.	.	TRBV6-5	16	TRBJ2-7	CASSYMTTASSCEQYF	TGTGCCAGCAGTTACATGACGACTGCAAGCTCCTGCGAGCAGTACTTC
few	.	TRBV5-4	13	TRBJ1-2	CASSLAGNYGYTF	TGTGCCAGCAGCTTGGCAGGAAACTATGGCTACACCTTC